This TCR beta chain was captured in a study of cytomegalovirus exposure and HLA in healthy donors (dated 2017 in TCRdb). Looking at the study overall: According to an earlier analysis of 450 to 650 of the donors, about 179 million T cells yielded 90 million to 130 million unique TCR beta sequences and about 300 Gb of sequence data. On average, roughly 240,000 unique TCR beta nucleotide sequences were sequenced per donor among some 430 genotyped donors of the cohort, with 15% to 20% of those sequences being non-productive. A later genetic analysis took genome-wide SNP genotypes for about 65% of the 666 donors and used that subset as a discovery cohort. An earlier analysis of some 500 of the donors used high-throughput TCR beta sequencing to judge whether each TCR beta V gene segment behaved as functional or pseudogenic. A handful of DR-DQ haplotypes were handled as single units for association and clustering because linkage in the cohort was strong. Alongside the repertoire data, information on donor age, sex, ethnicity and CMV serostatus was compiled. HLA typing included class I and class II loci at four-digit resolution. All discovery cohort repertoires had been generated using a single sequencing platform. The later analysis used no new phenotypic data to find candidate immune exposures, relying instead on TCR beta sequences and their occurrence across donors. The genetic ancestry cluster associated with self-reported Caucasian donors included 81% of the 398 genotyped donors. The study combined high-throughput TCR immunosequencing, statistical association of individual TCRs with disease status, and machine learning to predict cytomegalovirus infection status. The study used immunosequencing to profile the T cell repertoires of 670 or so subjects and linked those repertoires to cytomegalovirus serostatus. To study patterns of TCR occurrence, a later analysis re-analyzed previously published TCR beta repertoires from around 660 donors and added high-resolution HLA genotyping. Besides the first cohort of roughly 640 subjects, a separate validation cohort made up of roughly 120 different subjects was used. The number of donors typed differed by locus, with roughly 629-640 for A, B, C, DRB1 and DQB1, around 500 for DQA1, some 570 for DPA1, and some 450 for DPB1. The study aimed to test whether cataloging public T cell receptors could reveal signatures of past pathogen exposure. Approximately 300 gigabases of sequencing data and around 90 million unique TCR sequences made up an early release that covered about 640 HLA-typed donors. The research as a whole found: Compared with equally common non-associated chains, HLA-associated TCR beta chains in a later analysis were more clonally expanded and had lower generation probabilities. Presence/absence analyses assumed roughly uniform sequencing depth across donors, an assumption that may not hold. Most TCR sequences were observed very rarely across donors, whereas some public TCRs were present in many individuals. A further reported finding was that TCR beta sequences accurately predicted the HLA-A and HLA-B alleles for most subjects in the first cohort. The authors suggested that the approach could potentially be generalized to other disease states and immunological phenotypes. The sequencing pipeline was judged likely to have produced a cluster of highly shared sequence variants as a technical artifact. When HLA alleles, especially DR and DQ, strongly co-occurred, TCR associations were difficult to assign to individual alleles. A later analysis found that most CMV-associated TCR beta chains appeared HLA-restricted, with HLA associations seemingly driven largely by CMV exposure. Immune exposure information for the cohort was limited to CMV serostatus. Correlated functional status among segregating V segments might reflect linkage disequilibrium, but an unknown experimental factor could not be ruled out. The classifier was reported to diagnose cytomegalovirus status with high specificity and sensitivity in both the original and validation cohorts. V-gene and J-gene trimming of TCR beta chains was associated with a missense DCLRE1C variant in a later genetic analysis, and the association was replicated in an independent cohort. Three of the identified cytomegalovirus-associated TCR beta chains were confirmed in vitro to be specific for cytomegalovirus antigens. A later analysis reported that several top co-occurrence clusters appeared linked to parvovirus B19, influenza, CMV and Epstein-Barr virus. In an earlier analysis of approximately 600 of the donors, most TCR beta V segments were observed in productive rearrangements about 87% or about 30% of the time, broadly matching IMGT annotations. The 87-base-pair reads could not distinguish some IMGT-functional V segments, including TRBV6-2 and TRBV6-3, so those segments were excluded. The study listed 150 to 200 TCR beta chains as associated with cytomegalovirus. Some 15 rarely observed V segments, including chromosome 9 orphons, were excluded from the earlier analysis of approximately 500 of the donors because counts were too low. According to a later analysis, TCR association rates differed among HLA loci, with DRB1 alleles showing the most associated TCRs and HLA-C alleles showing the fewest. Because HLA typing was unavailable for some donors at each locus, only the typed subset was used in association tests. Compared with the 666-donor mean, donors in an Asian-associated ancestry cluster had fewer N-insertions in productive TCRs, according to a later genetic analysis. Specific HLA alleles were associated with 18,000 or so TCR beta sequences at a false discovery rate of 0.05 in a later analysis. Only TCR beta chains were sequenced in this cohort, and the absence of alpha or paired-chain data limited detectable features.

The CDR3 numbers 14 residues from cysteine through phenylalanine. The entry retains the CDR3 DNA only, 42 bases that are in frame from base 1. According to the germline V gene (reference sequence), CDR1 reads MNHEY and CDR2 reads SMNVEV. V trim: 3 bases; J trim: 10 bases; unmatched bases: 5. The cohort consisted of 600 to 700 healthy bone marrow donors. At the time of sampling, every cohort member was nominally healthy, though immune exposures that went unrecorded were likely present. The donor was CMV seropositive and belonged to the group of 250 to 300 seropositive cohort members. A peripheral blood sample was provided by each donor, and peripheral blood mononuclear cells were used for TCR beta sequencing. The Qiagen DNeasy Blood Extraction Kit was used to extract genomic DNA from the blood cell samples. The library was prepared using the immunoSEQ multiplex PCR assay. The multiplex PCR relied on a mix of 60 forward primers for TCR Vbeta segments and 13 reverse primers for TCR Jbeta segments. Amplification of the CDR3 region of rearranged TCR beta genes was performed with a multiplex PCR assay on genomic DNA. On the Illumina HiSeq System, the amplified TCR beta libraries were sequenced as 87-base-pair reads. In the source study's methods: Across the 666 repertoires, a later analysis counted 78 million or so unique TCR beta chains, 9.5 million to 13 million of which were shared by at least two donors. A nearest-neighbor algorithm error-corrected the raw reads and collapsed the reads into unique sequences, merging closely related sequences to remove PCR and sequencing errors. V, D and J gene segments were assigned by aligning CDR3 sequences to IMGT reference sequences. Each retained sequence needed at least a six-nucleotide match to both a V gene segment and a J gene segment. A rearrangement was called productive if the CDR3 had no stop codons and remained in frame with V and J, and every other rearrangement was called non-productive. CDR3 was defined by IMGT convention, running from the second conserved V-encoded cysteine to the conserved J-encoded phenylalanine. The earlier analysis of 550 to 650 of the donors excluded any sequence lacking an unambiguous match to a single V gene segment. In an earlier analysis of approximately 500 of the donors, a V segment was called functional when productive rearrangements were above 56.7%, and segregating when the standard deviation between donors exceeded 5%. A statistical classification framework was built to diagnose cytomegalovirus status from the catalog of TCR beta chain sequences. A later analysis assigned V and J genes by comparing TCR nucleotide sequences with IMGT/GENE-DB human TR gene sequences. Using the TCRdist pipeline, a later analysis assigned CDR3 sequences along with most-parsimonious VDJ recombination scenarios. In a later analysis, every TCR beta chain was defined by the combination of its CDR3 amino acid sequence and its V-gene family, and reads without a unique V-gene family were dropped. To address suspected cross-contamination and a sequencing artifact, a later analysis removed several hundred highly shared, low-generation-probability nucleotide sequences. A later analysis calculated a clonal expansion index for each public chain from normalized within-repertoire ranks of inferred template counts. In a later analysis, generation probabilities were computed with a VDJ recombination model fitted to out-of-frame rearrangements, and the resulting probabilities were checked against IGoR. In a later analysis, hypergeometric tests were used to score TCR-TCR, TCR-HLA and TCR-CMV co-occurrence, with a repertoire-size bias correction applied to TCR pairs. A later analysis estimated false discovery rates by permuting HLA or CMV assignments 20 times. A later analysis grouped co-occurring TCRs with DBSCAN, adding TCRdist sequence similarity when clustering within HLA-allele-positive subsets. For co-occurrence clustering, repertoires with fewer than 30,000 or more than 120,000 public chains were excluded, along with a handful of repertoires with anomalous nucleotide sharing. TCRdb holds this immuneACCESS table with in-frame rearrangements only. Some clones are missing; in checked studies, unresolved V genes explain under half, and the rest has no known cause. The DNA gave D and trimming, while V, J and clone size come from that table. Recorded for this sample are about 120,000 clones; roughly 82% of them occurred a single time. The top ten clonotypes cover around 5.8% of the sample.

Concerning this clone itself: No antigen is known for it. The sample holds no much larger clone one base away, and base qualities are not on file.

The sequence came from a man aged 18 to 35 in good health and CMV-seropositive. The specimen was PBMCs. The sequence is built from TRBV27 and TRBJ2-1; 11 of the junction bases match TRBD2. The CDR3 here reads CASSFSGGAREQFF. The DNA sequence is TGTGCCAGCAGTTTTAGCGGGGGGGCAAGGGAGCAGTTCTTC.